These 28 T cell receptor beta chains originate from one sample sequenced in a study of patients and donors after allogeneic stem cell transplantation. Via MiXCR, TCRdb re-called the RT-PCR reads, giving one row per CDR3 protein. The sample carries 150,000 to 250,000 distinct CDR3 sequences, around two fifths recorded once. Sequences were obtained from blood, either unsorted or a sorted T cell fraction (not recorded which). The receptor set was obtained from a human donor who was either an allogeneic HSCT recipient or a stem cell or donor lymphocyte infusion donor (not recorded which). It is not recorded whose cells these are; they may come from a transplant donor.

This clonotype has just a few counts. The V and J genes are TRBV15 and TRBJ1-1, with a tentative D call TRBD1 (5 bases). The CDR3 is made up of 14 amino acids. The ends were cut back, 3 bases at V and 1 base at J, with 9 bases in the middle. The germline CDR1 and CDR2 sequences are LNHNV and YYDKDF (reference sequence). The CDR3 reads CATSRDDRNTEAFF. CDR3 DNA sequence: TGTGCCACCAGCAGGGACGACAGGAACACTGAAGCTTTCTTT.

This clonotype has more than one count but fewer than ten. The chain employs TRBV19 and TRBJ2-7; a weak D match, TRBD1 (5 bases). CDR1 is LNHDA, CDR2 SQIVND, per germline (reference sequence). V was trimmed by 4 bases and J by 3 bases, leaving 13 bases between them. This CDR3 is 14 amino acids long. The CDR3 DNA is TGTGCCAGTAGTACCGCGGACACAAACTACGAGCAGTACTTC. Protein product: CASSTADTNYEQYF.

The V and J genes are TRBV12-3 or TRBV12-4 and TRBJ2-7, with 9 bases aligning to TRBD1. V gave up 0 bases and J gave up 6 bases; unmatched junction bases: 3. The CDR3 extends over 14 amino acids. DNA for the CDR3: TGTGCCAGCAGTTTAGCTGGACAGGGGTTCGAGCAGTACTTC. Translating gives CASSLAGQGFEQYF.

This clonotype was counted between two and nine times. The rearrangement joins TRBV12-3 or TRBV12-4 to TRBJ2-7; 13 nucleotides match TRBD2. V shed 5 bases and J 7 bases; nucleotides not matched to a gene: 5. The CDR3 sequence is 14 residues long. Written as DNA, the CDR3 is TGTGCCAGCAGTACGGGACTAGCGGGATGGGAGCAGTACTTC. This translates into CASSTGLAGWEQYF.

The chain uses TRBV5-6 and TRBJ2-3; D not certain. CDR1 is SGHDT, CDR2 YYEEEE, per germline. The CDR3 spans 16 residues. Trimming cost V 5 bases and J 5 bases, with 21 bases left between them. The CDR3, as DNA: TGTGCCAGCAGTCCCATCGTTGGTCCCTCGGAAGATACGCAGTATTTT. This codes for CASSPIVGPSEDTQYF.

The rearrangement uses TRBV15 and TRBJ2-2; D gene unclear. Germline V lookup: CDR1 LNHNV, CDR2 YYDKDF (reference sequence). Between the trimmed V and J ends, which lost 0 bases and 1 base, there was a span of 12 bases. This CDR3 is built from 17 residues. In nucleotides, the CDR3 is TGTGCCACCAGCAGAGAGGAGATTTCCTTGAACACCGGGGAGCTGTTTTTT. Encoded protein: CATSREEISLNTGELFF.

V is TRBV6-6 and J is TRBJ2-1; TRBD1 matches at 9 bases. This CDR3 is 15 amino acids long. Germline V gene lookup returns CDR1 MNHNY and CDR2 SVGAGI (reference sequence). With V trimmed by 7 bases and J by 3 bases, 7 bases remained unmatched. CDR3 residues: CASTEMGQGYNEQFF. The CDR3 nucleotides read TGTGCCAGCACCGAAATGGGACAGGGCTACAATGAGCAGTTCTTC.

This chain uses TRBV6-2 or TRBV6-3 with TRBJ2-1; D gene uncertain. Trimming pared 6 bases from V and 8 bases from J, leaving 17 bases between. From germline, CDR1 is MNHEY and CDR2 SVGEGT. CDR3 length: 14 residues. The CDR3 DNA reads TGTGCCAGCAGCCCCGATGGAGTAGTCTATGAGCAGTTCTTC. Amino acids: CASSPDGVVYEQFF.

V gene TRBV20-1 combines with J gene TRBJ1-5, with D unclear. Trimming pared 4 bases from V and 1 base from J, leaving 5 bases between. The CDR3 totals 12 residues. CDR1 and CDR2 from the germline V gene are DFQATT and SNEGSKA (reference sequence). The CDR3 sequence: CSAIKSNQPQHF. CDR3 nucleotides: TGCAGTGCTATTAAGAGCAATCAGCCCCAGCATTTT.

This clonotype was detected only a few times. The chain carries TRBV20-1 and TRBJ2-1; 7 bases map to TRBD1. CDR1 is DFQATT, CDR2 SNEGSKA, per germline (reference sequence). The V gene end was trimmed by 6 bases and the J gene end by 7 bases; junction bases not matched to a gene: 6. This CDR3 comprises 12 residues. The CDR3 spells CSAGPGGNEQFF. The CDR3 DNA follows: TGCAGTGCCGGCCCAGGGGGTAATGAGCAGTTCTTC.

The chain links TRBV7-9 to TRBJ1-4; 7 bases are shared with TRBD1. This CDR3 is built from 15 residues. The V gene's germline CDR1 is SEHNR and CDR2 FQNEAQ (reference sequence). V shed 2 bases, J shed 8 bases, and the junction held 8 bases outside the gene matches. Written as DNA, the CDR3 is TGTGCCAGCAGCTTACGCCGGGACAGAGACGAAAAACTGTTTTTT. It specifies CASSLRRDRDEKLFF.

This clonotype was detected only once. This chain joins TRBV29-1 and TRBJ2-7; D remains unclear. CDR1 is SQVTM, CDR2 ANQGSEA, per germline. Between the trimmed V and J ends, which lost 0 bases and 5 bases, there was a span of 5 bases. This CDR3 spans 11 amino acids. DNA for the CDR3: TGCAGCGTTGAAGACGGCGACGAGCAGTACTTC. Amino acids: CSVEDGDEQYF.

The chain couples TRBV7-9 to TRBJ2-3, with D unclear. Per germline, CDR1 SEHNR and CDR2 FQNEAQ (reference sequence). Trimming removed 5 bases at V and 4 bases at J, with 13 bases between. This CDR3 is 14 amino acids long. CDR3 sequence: CASSLPSKADTQYF. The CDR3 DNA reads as TGTGCCAGCAGCCTGCCGAGTAAAGCAGATACGCAGTATTTT.

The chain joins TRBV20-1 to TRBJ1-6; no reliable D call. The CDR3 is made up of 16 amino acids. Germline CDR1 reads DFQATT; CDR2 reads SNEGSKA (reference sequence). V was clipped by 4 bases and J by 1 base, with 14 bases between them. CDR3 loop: CSATIPGRSYNSPLHF. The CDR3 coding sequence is TGCAGTGCTACGATCCCGGGGAGATCCTATAATTCACCCCTCCACTTT.

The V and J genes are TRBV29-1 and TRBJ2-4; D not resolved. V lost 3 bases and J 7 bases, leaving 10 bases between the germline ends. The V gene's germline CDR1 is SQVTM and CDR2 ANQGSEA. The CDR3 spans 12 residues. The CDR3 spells CSVDEGLNIQYF. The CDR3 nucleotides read TGCAGCGTTGACGAAGGGTTGAACATTCAGTACTTC.

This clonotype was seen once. The CDR3 here is CASKSYPNTEAFF. The CDR3 nucleotides read TGTGCCAGCAAGAGTTACCCTAACACTGAAGCTTTCTTT. This chain joins TRBV21-1 and TRBJ1-1. TRBV21-1 is assigned pseudogene status. The CDR3 has 13 amino acids.

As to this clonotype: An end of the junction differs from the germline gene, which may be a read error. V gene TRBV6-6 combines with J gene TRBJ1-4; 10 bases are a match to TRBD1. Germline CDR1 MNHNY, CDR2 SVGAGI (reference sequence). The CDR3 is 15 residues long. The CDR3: CAGSSRQGAYEKLFF. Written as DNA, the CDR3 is TGTGCCGGCAGTTCCCGACAGGGGGCATATGAAAAACTGTTTTTT.

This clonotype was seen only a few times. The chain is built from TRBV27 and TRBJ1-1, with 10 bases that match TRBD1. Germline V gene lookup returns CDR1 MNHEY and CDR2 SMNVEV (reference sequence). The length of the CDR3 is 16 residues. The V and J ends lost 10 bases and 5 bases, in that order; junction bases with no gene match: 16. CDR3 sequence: CATTLSGTGVGTEAFF. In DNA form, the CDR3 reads TGTGCCACGACCTTATCCGGGACAGGGGTAGGGACTGAAGCTTTCTTT.

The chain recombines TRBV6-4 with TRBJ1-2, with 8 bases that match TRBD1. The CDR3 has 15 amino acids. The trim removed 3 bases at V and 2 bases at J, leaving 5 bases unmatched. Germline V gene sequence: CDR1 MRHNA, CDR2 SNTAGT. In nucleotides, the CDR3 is TGTGCCAGCAGTGAGGGTCCAGGGGGCAACTATGGCTACACCTTC. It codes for CASSEGPGGNYGYTF.

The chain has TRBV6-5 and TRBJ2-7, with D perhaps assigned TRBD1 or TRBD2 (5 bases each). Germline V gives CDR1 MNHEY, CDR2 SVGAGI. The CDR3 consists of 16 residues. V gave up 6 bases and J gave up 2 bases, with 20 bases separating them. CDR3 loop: CASRRDWDLPPYEQYF. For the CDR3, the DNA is TGTGCCAGCAGGAGAGACTGGGACCTCCCTCCCTACGAGCAGTACTTC.

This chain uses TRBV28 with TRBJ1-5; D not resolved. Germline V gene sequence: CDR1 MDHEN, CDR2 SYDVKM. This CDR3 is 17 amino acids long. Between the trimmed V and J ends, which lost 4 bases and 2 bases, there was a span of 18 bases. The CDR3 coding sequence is TGTGCCAGCAGTTCCCTTGGGTTAACGGGTGGCAATCAGCCCCAGCATTTT. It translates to CASSSLGLTGGNQPQHF.

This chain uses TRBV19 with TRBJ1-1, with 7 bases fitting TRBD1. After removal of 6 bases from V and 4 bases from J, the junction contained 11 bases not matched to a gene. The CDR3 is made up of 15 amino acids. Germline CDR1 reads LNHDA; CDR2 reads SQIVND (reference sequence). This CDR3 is CASRRQGHTSTEAFF. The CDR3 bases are TGTGCCAGTAGGAGACAGGGTCATACGAGCACTGAAGCTTTCTTT.

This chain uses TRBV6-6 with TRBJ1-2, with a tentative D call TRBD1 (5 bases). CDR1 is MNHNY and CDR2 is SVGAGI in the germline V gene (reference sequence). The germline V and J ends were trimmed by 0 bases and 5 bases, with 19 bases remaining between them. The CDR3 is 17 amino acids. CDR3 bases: TGTGCCAGCAGTTACTCACGGCCCGGGACGGCACATTATGGCTACACCTTC. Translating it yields CASSYSRPGTAHYGYTF.

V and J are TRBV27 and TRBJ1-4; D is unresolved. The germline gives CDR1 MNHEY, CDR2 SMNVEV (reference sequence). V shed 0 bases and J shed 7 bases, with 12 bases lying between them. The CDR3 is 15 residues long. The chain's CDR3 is CASSLSPGIGEKLFF. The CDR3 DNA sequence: TGTGCCAGCAGTTTATCGCCGGGGATTGGTGAAAAACTGTTTTTT.

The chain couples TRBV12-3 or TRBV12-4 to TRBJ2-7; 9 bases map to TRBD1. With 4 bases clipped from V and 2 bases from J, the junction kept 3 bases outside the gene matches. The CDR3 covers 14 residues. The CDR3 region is CASSSGDRAYEQYF. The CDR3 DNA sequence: TGTGCCAGCAGTTCAGGGGACAGGGCCTACGAGCAGTACTTC.

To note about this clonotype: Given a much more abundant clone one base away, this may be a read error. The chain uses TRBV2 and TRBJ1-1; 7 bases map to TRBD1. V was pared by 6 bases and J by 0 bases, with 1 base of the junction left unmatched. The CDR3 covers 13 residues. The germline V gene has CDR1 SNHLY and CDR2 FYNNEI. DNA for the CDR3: TGTGCCAGCAGACAGGGGATGAACACTGAAGCTTTCTTT. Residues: CASRQGMNTEAFF.

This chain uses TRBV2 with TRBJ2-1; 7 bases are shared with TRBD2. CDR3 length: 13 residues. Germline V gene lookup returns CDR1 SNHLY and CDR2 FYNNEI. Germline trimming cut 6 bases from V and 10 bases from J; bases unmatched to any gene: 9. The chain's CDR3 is CASRGGNFPEQFF. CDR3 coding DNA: TGTGCCAGCAGGGGAGGGAACTTCCCGGAGCAGTTCTTC.

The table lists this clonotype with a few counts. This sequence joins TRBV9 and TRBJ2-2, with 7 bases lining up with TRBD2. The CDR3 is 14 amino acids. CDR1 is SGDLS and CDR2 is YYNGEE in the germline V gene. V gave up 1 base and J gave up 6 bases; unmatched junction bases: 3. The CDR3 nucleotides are TGTGCCAGCAGCGTATTCGGGAGGTCCGGGGAGCTGTTTTTT. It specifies CASSVFGRSGELFF.